The present T cell receptor (beta chain) was sequenced within a study of graft-versus-host responses after intestinal transplantation (dated by TCRdb to about 2021). For the study in its entirety: Multivisceral, liver-intestinal, or isolated intestinal transplants were received by the recipients. To identify alloreactive clones, pre-transplant mixed lymphocyte reaction products were sequenced and compared with unstimulated pre-transplant donor and recipient T cells. A cohort of about 25 intestinal transplant recipients, including one retransplant, was enrolled, and a few patients lacking pretransplant specimens were excluded. After intestinal transplantation, graft-versus-host and host-versus-graft alloreactive T cell clones in the graft, circulation and bone marrow were tracked using bulk TCR-beta CDR3 sequencing. Rather than being sequenced by the commercial service, samples from a few later patients were sequenced in-house on an Illumina MiSeq and processed with MiXCR. All recipients received anti-thymocyte globulin induction followed by maintenance tacrolimus and steroids for approximately 3 years. Donor T cell macrochimerism was defined as a peak of at least 4% donor T cells among recipient peripheral blood mononuclear cells. Beyond this particular receptor, the publication reports: Early after transplant, peak levels of circulating GvH clones were associated with declines in HvG clones. GvH clones were found in recipient bone marrow, and some of the GvH clones appeared earlier in ileal mucosa or blood, which is consistent with an intestinal mucosal origin. Conclusions were limited by the relatively low number and heterogeneity of intestinal transplant patients. High GvH to HvG T cell clonal ratios were observed in the allografts of patients with donor T cell macrochimerism.

The library relied on the immunoSEQ multiplex PCR assay. For most patients, high-throughput TCR-beta CDR3 sequencing of genomic DNA was performed by Adaptive Biotechnologies. Per the source publication's procedure: Adaptive's ImmunoSEQ software was the source of the TCR sequencing data for 18 patients, while a few other patients were processed with MiXCR and VDJtools. CDR3 nucleotide sequences shared between donor and recipient were removed because their origin could not be assigned. Alloreactive clones required at least 2-fold expansion over unstimulated cells and minimum CFSE-low frequency of 0.002% (template counts) or 0.001% (read counts). Mappable clones were those detected in sequenced pre-transplant spleen, lymph node, or MLR CFSE-low populations of the donor or recipient. The cumulative frequency of alloreactive clones was calculated as a percentage of all sequences, weighted by copy number. Imported from immuneACCESS, the table was reduced by TCRdb to in-frame sequences with V and J called. These copies leave out some clones; in studies compared against another copy, an unresolved V gene accounts for under half, and the cause of the remainder is not known. Clone size and the V and J calls come from that table; the DNA yielded D and trimming. The sample table lists around 7,400 clones, more than 65% of them with a count of one. Around 20% of the sample is held by the ten biggest clonotypes.

To isolate intraepithelial and lamina propria lymphocytes from graft specimens, dithiothreitol, EDTA incubations and collagenase D digestion were used. Bulk TCR-beta sequencing was performed on serial intestinal graft biopsy specimens collected as late as 600 days after transplant. CDR1 LNHNV and CDR2 YYDKDF were looked up in the germline V gene (reference sequence). The CDR3 goes from the cysteine to the phenylalanine over 15 residues. The sequence is cut down to CDR3 DNA, 45 bases in frame from base 1. A distance of 13 bases separates the germline ends of V and J, which lose 5 bases and 0 bases respectively. As concerns this clone: Its recognized antigen is unknown. Base qualities were left out, and no much larger clone turns up one base away.

The source of this sequence is a human patient who received an intestinal transplant, so some T cells may come from the graft donor. The rearrangement joined TRBV15 to TRBJ1-1; no D gene call is confident. The specimen was ileum tissue, collected 230 to 240 days after intestinal transplantation. The CDR3 reads as follows: CATSEELRLNTEAFF. The DNA sequence is given as TGTGCCACCAGCGAGGAGCTGCGATTGAACACTGAAGCTTTCTTT.